This TCR beta chain was captured by sequencing in a study of CD8 T cells in ankylosing spondylitis. Germline V lookup: CDR1 DFQATT, CDR2 SNEGSKA (reference sequence). This CDR3 has 13 amino acids. V shed 4 bases and J 5 bases; nucleotides not matched to a gene: 6. This clonotype has more than one count but fewer than ten. The antigen is unknown. Whole-study findings and limits: Reported data indicate significant enrichment of disease-linked clones within matched ankylosing spondylitis synovial fluid. Typical of ankylosing spondylitis blood, it appeared, was a TCR beta motif of 7 or 8 highly homologous variants.

It was by quantitative 5'-RACE with molecular barcodes that TCR beta libraries were made. TCRdb independently ran MiXCR on the 5' RACE reads; one entry per CDR3 protein. The table includes roughly 490,000 distinct CDR3 sequences, about 5.7% detected once. Sample: blood, either unsorted or a sorted T cell fraction (not recorded which). This TCR was recovered from a male donor with ankylosing spondylitis. The chain couples TRBV20-1 to TRBJ1-2, with TRBD1 identical over 8 bases. CDR3 sequence: CSATAGTGYGYTF. CDR3 sequence (DNA): TGCAGTGCTACCGCCGGGACAGGTTATGGCTACACCTTC.